This entry describes one T cell receptor beta chain. Autoimmune disease history or systemic immunosuppression disqualified patients. This CDR3 comprises 14 residues. Germline lookup yields CDR1 GTSNPN and CDR2 SVGIG (reference sequence). V lost 2 bases, J lost 5 bases, and 12 bases lay in between. The data were produced by immunoSEQ multiplex PCR, yet TCRdb's version contains in-frame clones alone and is incomplete. The sample has 99,000 or so clones, around 92% seen once. The data derive from a study of OX40 agonist ivuxolimab in advanced cancers. Study overall: Patients treated during dose escalation were battling hepatocellular carcinoma, melanoma, renal cell or head and neck cancer. A male proportion of 82.7% was recorded, with mean age approximately 60 years and range 23 to 79.

V is TRBV30 and J is TRBJ1-4; D remains ambiguous. The source is an adult with an advanced solid tumor such as melanoma, head and neck, liver or kidney cancer. Sequencing used CD4+ or CD8+ T cells sorted from blood, obtained in a trial of the OX40 agonist ivuxolimab. The CDR3 sequence is CAWSRTDGNEKLFF. In nucleotides, the CDR3 is TGTGCCTGGAGTCGGACGGATGGAAATGAAAAACTGTTTTTT.